These 23 T cell receptor beta chains came from one sample sequenced in a study of T cell responses to AZD1222 COVID-19 vaccine. This table comes from immunoSEQ multiplex PCR, and its TCRdb copy is limited to in-frame clones, with some not included. Of about 160,000 clones listed, around 94% were seen once; the top ten hold roughly 5.6%. The sequences come from peripheral blood, collected 28 days after the second AZD1222 dose. These receptor sequences come from an adult who received the AZD1222 COVID-19 vaccine.

The chain couples TRBV11-1 to TRBJ1-1; 9 bases match TRBD1. Germline trimming cut 1 base from V and 3 bases from J; bases unmatched to any gene: 0. The CDR3 covers 14 residues. Germline CDR1 reads SGHAT; CDR2 reads FQDESV (reference sequence). The CDR3 DNA reads TGTGCCAGCAGCTTAGGACAGGGGGACACTGAAGCTTTCTTT. Its translation: CASSLGQGDTEAFF.

The rearrangement uses TRBV4-1 and TRBJ1-2; tentative D call: TRBD1 (5 bases). This CDR3 comprises 14 residues. Germline V gene sequence: CDR1 MGHRA, CDR2 YSYEKL. V was trimmed by 4 bases and J by 4 bases, leaving 13 bases between them. This CDR3 is CASSRTGTAYGYTF. Here the CDR3 DNA reads TGCGCCAGCAGCCGTACCGGGACCGCCTATGGCTACACCTTC.

The rearrangement uses TRBV5-8 and TRBJ2-1, with 12 bases matching TRBD1. CDR1 and CDR2 from the germline V gene are SGHTS and YDEGEE. Losses at the gene ends were 2 bases for V and 7 bases for J; bases not matched to a gene: 4. This CDR3 has 15 residues. CDR3 region: CASSFGTGGENEQFF. The CDR3 DNA reads as TGTGCCAGCAGCTTTGGGACAGGGGGCGAGAATGAGCAGTTCTTC.

The chain links TRBV6-6 to TRBJ1-1; 7 bases map to TRBD1. Trimming removed 2 bases from V and 0 bases from J; junction bases left unmatched: 6. The germline V gene has CDR1 MNHNY and CDR2 SVGAGI (reference sequence). This CDR3 is 16 amino acids long. CDR3 nucleotides: TGTGCCAGCAGTTACCTCCCGACAGGGATGAACACTGAAGCTTTCTTT. Its translation is CASSYLPTGMNTEAFF.

This chain's CDR3 is CASSQEGGTNEQFF. CDR3 DNA sequence: TGTGCCAGCAGCCAGGAGGGGGGTACGAATGAGCAGTTCTTC. This chain connects TRBV6-5 to TRBJ2-1; either TRBD1 or TRBD2 may fit D (6 bases each). The CDR3 is made up of 14 amino acids. Trimming took off 6 bases at V and 7 bases at J, with 16 bases between the two ends. From germline, CDR1 is MNHEY and CDR2 SVGAGI.

This chain joins TRBV30 and TRBJ1-2; D unresolved. Trimming left V 8 bases short and J 2 bases short, with 12 bases between. Germline CDR1 GTSNPN, CDR2 SVGIG (reference sequence). The CDR3 is made up of 12 amino acids. The CDR3 protein is CAHGKTNYGYTF. Written as DNA, the CDR3 is TGTGCCCACGGGAAAACCAACTATGGCTACACCTTC.

This chain links TRBV5-4 with TRBJ2-1, with 9 bases matching TRBD2. Germline values: CDR1 SGHNT, CDR2 YYREEE (reference sequence). The ends lost 2 bases at V and 9 bases at J; junction bases unmatched: 6. CDR3 length: 14 residues. In nucleotides, the CDR3 is TGTGCCAGCAGCTTACTACTAGCGGGTGGTGAGCAGTTCTTC. Translation gives CASSLLLAGGEQFF.

The chain links TRBV19 to TRBJ2-1; D is unresolved. In germline, CDR1 is LNHDA, CDR2 SQIVND (reference sequence). The length of the CDR3 is 13 residues. Between the trimmed V and J ends, which lost 4 bases and 3 bases, there was a span of 7 bases. The CDR3 region is CASSKANYNEQFF. The CDR3 nucleotides are TGTGCCAGTAGTAAAGCGAACTACAATGAGCAGTTCTTC.

This clone came up once. The V gene is TRBV7-2, the J gene TRBJ1-1; D is unresolved. Trimming took off 5 bases at V and 8 bases at J, with 12 bases between the two ends. Germline CDR1 and CDR2: SGHTA and FQGNSA. This CDR3 region has 12 residues. As DNA, the CDR3 is TGTGCCAGCAGCCTGACACGGAGGGAAGCTTTCTTT. It encodes CASSLTRREAFF.

The gene calls are TRBV14 and TRBJ1-2; D possibly corresponds to TRBD1 (5 bases). This CDR3 region has 14 residues. With 1 base removed from V and 3 bases from J, the gap between germline ends came to 9 bases. Germline lookup yields CDR1 SGHDN and CDR2 FVKESK. The CDR3: CASSQGLGHYGYTF. The CDR3 DNA sequence: TGTGCCAGCAGCCAAGGACTGGGGCACTATGGCTACACCTTC. Looking up the rest from reference TRBV14 and TRBJ1-2 gives the full variable domain: EAGVTQFPSHSVIEKGQTVTLRCDPISGHDNLYWYRRVMGKEIKFLLHFVKESKQDESGMPNNRFLAERTGGTYSTLKVQPAELEDSGVYFCASSQGLGHYGYTFGSGTRLTVV.

This clone was seen a handful of times. The J gene is TRBJ2-7, the V gene TRBV6-5, with 8 positions matching TRBD1. The length of the CDR3 is 16 residues. Germline CDR1 MNHEY, CDR2 SVGAGI. Losses at the gene ends were 0 bases for V and 2 bases for J; bases not matched to a gene: 6. In DNA, the CDR3 is TGTGCCAGCAGTTACTCCCAGGGGGCGCCCACCTACGAGCAGTACTTC. Translating gives CASSYSQGAPTYEQYF.

The V gene is TRBV10-2, the J gene TRBJ1-1; D might be TRBD1 (5 bases). V shed 5 bases and J shed 5 bases, with 12 bases lying between them. This CDR3 region has 13 residues. Germline assignment: CDR1 WSHSY and CDR2 SAAADI. CDR3: CASSLREGTEAFF. CDR3 DNA sequence: TGCGCCAGCAGTTTGCGGGAGGGGACTGAAGCTTTCTTT.

This clone was found once. The genes are TRBV7-9 and TRBJ2-3, with TRBD2 matching 12 bases. CDR1 and CDR2 (germline): SEHNR, FQNEAQ (reference sequence). This CDR3 comprises 17 residues. Germline trimming cut 4 bases from V and 0 bases from J; bases unmatched to any gene: 5. This CDR3 reads CASSWGLAGASTDTQYF. As DNA, the CDR3 is TGTGCCAGCAGCTGGGGACTAGCGGGCGCTAGCACAGATACGCAGTATTTT.

The chain recombines TRBV7-9 with TRBJ2-7; no definite D call. Germline V gene lookup returns CDR1 SEHNR and CDR2 FQNEAQ (reference sequence). CDR3 length: 14 residues. V was cut by 5 bases and J by 4 bases, with 15 bases left in between. Here the CDR3 DNA reads TGTGCCAGCAGCATCACGACGGATACTTACGAGCAGTACTTC. It is translated as CASSITTDTYEQYF.

V and J are TRBV6-4 and TRBJ2-7, with 9 bases lining up with TRBD1. The V segment lost 1 base and the J segment 3 bases; nucleotides outside the gene matches: 4. Germline-derived CDR1 and CDR2 are MRHNA and SNTAGT. The CDR3 is 15 amino acids. The CDR3 nucleotides are TGTGCCAGCAGTGACTTTCCGGGACAGGGCTACGAGCAGTACTTC. This codes for CASSDFPGQGYEQYF.

The chain uses TRBV9 and TRBJ2-1, with TRBD2 as a possible D gene (6 bases). CDR1 is SGDLS, CDR2 YYNGEE, per germline. CDR3 length equals 15 residues. The germline V and J ends were trimmed by 4 bases and 5 bases, with 16 bases remaining between them. The CDR3 loop is CASSFGGMGHNEQFF. The CDR3 DNA reads TGTGCCAGCAGCTTTGGAGGGATGGGCCACAATGAGCAGTTCTTC.

CDR3: CASSTRLLEGLPLHF. CDR3 in DNA: TGTGCCAGTAGTACAAGGCTCCTCGAGGGTTTACCCCTCCACTTT. The chain uses TRBV19 and TRBJ1-6; D is undetermined. V gave up 4 bases and J gave up 12 bases, with 19 bases separating them. This CDR3 has 15 residues. Germline V CDR1 and CDR2: LNHDA, SQIVND (reference sequence).

The chain links TRBV3-1 (or the pseudogene TRBV3-2) to TRBJ1-6; D uncertain. The germline CDR1 and CDR2 sequences are LGHDT and YNNKEL (reference sequence). With 2 bases removed from V and 6 bases from J, the gap between germline ends came to 8 bases. The CDR3 is made up of 14 amino acids. The CDR3, as DNA: TGTGCCAGCAGCCAACTCCAATCTAATTCACCCCTCCACTTT. It is translated as CASSQLQSNSPLHF.

The chain carries TRBV6-2 or TRBV6-3 and TRBJ2-5; the D gene could be TRBD1 or TRBD2 (6 bases each). This CDR3 comprises 15 residues. Trimming cost V 5 bases and J 5 bases, with 18 bases left between them. The germline V gene has CDR1 MNHEY and CDR2 SVGEGT. The DNA of the CDR3 is TGTGCCAGCAGTCGCCAGGAGGGGGGCGCGGAGACCCAGTACTTC. Translating gives CASSRQEGGAETQYF.

The J gene is TRBJ1-1, the V gene TRBV6-5; the D is unclear. Germline CDR1 and CDR2: MNHEY and SVGAGI. The V gene lost 6 bases and the J gene lost 2 bases, with 10 bases spanning the gap. This CDR3 has 13 residues. The CDR3 coding sequence is TGTGCCAGCAGGAGCGCGGGAAACACTGAAGCTTTCTTT. Amino acid sequence: CASRSAGNTEAFF.

This rearrangement joins TRBV30 to TRBJ2-3; 7 nucleotides agree with TRBD2. Germline V gives CDR1 GTSNPN, CDR2 SVGIG (reference sequence). There are 20 residues in the CDR3. V shed 4 bases, J shed 6 bases, and the junction held 28 bases outside the gene matches. In nucleotides, the CDR3 is TGTGCCTGGATAGGACCGGGATCCAGCGGGATGGGTCCGGGCTTGGATACGCAGTATTTT. It encodes CAWIGPGSSGMGPGLDTQYF.

This chain joins TRBV9 and TRBJ2-5; 11 bases align to TRBD1. Germline CDR1 is SGDLS and CDR2 is YYNGEE. Losses at the gene ends were 3 bases for V and 7 bases for J; bases not matched to a gene: 11. CDR3 size: 16 residues. The CDR3 is CASSAQDRGQIVTQYF. Here the CDR3 DNA reads TGTGCCAGCAGCGCCCAGGACAGGGGGCAAATTGTGACCCAGTACTTC.

This chain joins TRBV28 and TRBJ2-3; TRBD2 matches at 11 bases. Germline CDR1 reads MDHEN; CDR2 reads SYDVKM. This CDR3 has 17 residues. Trimming removed 5 bases from V and 4 bases from J; junction bases left unmatched: 11. CDR3 region: CASSPTWLAGGADTQYF. CDR3 coding DNA: TGTGCCAGCAGTCCGACTTGGCTAGCGGGAGGCGCAGATACGCAGTATTTT.